A single sample is the source of the 20 T cell receptor beta chains below, sequenced in a study of T cells in Graves' hyperthyroidism and ophthalmopathy. From RNA transcripts, TCR beta CDR3 regions were amplified. First-round RT-PCR of the TCR CDR3 relied on the HTBI primer set. Each CDR3 protein is one row after TCRdb ran MiXCR on the multiplex PCR reads. The sample yields fewer than 700,000 distinct CDR3 sequences, roughly a sixth seen once. Sequenced material: blood. The receptors were gathered from a woman under 30 with Graves' ophthalmopathy.

This clonotype came up a few times. The chain employs TRBV5-4 and TRBJ2-1, with 7 bases aligning to TRBD2. Germline V gives CDR1 SGHNT, CDR2 YYREEE (reference sequence). CDR3 size: 14 residues. V was clipped by 5 bases and J by 2 bases; unmatched bases: 4. The CDR3: CASRYRGAYNEQFF. CDR3 nucleotide sequence: TGTGCCAGCAGATACCGGGGGGCCTACAATGAGCAGTTCTTC.

The chain is built from TRBV5-1 and TRBJ1-2; D is uncertain. With 0 bases removed from V and 8 bases from J, the gap between germline ends came to 11 bases. The CDR3 length is 13 residues. Germline CDR1 is SGHRS and CDR2 is YFSETQ. In nucleotides, the CDR3 is TGCGCCAGCAGCTTGGAACCGTCCGGAGGCTACACCTTC. Amino acid sequence: CASSLEPSGGYTF.

In this sample, this clonotype turned up a few times. An end of the junction does not agree with germline; a read error may underlie this. The chain links TRBV2 to TRBJ2-1; 11 bases line up with TRBD2. Germline-derived CDR1 and CDR2 are SNHLY and FYNNEI. The CDR3 has 13 residues. The CDR3 spells CASRGLADNGQFF. CDR3 DNA: TGTGCCAGCAGGGGACTAGCGGACAATGGGCAGTTCTTC. The variable domain in full, with the rest retrieved from reference TRBV2 and TRBJ2-1, is EPEVTQTPSHQVTQMGQEVILRCVPISNHLYFYWYRQILGQKVEFLVSFYNNEISEKSEIFDDQFSVERPDGSNFTLKIRSTKLEDSAMYFCASRGLADNGQFFGPGTRLTVL.

As for this clonotype: An end of the junction does not agree with germline; a read error may underlie this. CDR3 coding DNA: TGTGCCAGCAGCCCAATTGGGCAGATCTCCTACGAGCGGTACTTC. Translating gives CASSPIGQISYERYF. The rearrangement links TRBV12-3 or TRBV12-4 to TRBJ2-7; no clear D gene. CDR3 size: 15 residues.

The table lists this clonotype with a few counts. The chain couples TRBV5-1 to TRBJ1-1; 7 positions agree with TRBD1. CDR3 length: 13 amino acids. The junction had 6 bases not matched to a gene; V was cut back by 4 bases and J by 6 bases. Looked up from germline, CDR1 is SGHRS and CDR2 is YFSETQ. The CDR3 loop is CASSARTGSEAFF. As DNA, the CDR3 is TGCGCCAGCAGCGCCAGGACAGGCTCTGAAGCTTTCTTT.

In this sample, this clonotype turned up many times. The chain has TRBV12-3 or TRBV12-4 and TRBJ1-2; TRBD1 might be the D (6 bases). V was clipped by 4 bases and J by 3 bases, with 21 bases between them. CDR3 length: 17 residues. The CDR3 bases are TGTGCCAGCAGTTCCGGGGGGGGCAGGGGAATATACTATGGCTACACCTTC. This translates into CASSSGGGRGIYYGYTF.

The chain couples TRBV5-1 to TRBJ2-5, with a weak D call TRBD1 (5 bases). Trimming stripped 0 bases from V and 3 bases from J, with 6 bases between. Germline V lookup: CDR1 SGHRS, CDR2 YFSETQ. CDR3 length: 13 amino acids. The CDR3 here is CASSLVQEETQYF. For the CDR3, the DNA is TGCGCCAGCAGCTTGGTACAGGAAGAGACCCAGTACTTC.

The chain links TRBV25-1 to TRBJ2-7; 8 nucleotides align to TRBD2. CDR3 length: 14 residues. Germline V gene data show CDR1 as MGHDK and CDR2 as SYGVNS. J gave up 9 bases and V 1 base, and 8 bases lay outside the gene matches. CDR3: CASSESAGGMWQYF. The CDR3 DNA sequence: TGTGCCAGCAGTGAATCGGCGGGGGGTATGTGGCAGTACTTC.

This clonotype has a count of ten or more. The chain employs TRBV5-1 and TRBJ2-2; 10 nucleotides line up with TRBD1. The CDR3 spans 15 residues. Looked up from germline, CDR1 is SGHRS and CDR2 is YFSETQ. Germline trimming cut 5 bases from V and 6 bases from J; bases unmatched to any gene: 7. CDR3 bases: TGCGCCAGCAGTGCCGGGACAGGGGAGGCCGGGGAGCTGTTTTTT. Translating gives CASSAGTGEAGELFF.

The CDR3 DNA follows: TGTGCCAGCAGCTCACAAACTAGCGGGGGTCCCTACGAGCAGTACTTC. Translating it yields CASSSQTSGGPYEQYF. This rearrangement joins TRBV7-9 to TRBJ2-7, with TRBD2 matching 11 bases. Trimming cost V 4 bases and J 2 bases; bases outside gene matches: 7. Germline-derived CDR1 and CDR2 are SEHNR and FQNEAQ (reference sequence). The CDR3 spans 16 residues. The variable domain in full, with the rest retrieved from reference TRBV7-9 and TRBJ2-7, is DTGVSQNPRHKITKRGQNVTFRCDPISEHNRLYWYRQTLGQGPEFLTYFQNEAQLEKSRLLSDRFSAERPKGSFSTLEIQRTEQGDSAMYLCASSSQTSGGPYEQYFGPGTRLTVT.

In this sample, this clonotype turned up a few times. The chain uses TRBV7-9 and TRBJ2-2; D not certain. The V end lost 0 bases, the J end lost 6 bases, and 5 bases lay between the germline ends. This CDR3 is 13 amino acids long. Germline lookup yields CDR1 SEHNR and CDR2 FQNEAQ (reference sequence). CDR3 sequence reads: CASSLAVAGELFF. CDR3 nucleotides: TGTGCCAGCAGCTTAGCGGTAGCCGGGGAGCTGTTTTTT. Combining the CDR3 with reference TRBV7-9 and TRBJ2-2 gives the whole variable domain DTGVSQNPRHKITKRGQNVTFRCDPISEHNRLYWYRQTLGQGPEFLTYFQNEAQLEKSRLLSDRFSAERPKGSFSTLEIQRTEQGDSAMYLCASSLAVAGELFFGEGSRLTVL.

Details on this clonotype: One base away lies a much larger clone, so this may be a sequencing read error. V gene TRBV7-9 combines with J gene TRBJ1-5, with D tentatively TRBD1 (6 bases). In germline, CDR1 is SEHNR, CDR2 FQNEAQ (reference sequence). The CDR3 runs to 14 residues. In DNA form, the CDR3 reads TGTGCCAGCAACTTAGCGACAGGAAATCAGCCCCAGCATTTT. It translates to CASNLATGNQPQHF.

Comment on this clonotype: At one end the junction does not follow the germline gene, possibly because of a read error. The chain is built from TRBV11-2 and TRBJ1-6; tentative D call: TRBD1 (5 bases). Germline CDR1 is SGHAT and CDR2 is FQNNGV. The CDR3 runs to 16 residues. The chain's CDR3 is CASSFIGGTQNSPPHF. CDR3 nucleotides: TGTGCCAGCAGCTTCATCGGCGGGACCCAAAATTCACCCCCCCACTTT.

This clonotype was observed many times. This chain links TRBV27 with TRBJ2-7; TRBD1 might be the D (6 bases). The CDR3 totals 13 residues. Germline loops: CDR1 MNHEY, CDR2 SMNVEV (reference sequence). The V end was cut by 7 bases, the J end by 4 bases, with 14 bases between. The CDR3 DNA follows: TGTGCCAGCACCGACCTGGACAGTTACGAGCAGTACTTC. Its protein is CASTDLDSYEQYF.

V and J are TRBV27 and TRBJ1-5; D remains unclear. The germline V gene has CDR1 MNHEY and CDR2 SMNVEV (reference sequence). This CDR3 is 14 amino acids long. The V end was cut by 3 bases, the J end by 5 bases, with 11 bases between. The CDR3 loop is CASSFPGFDQPQHF. The CDR3 DNA sequence: TGTGCCAGCAGTTTCCCCGGGTTCGATCAGCCCCAGCATTTT.

This chain joins TRBV18 and TRBJ2-7, with D perhaps TRBD1 (5 bases). V gave up 0 bases and J gave up 3 bases, with 9 bases separating them. CDR1 is KGHSH and CDR2 is LQKENI in the germline V gene. The CDR3 has 14 amino acids. The CDR3 reads CASSPPGQFYEQYF. CDR3 sequence (DNA): TGTGCCAGCTCACCACCCGGACAATTCTACGAGCAGTACTTC.

This clonotype occurred many times. Here the CDR3 DNA reads TGTGCCAGCTCTCAGGGGAGCAGGGTTCAGCCCCAGCATTTT. Protein product: CASSQGSRVQPQHF. This chain joins TRBV18 and TRBJ1-5; a possible D gene is TRBD1 (6 bases). V was trimmed by 6 bases and J by 6 bases, leaving 15 bases between them. The V gene's germline CDR1 is KGHSH and CDR2 LQKENI. This CDR3 spans 14 amino acids.

This clonotype was found many times. The gene calls are TRBV27 and TRBJ2-2; TRBD1 might be the D (5 bases). The CDR3 totals 17 residues. V was shortened by 2 bases and J by 5 bases, with 18 bases between the two germline ends. Germline lookup yields CDR1 MNHEY and CDR2 SMNVEV (reference sequence). CDR3 sequence: CASSLIPSGQRTGELFF. In DNA form, the CDR3 reads TGTGCCAGCAGTTTAATTCCGTCAGGACAACGGACCGGGGAGCTGTTTTTT.

Ten or more counts support this clonotype. This chain joins TRBV7-2 and TRBJ2-7; 7 bases map to TRBD2. Germline CDR1 is SGHTA and CDR2 is FQGNSA. V gave up 4 bases and J gave up 6 bases; unmatched junction bases: 6. The CDR3 length is 13 residues. This CDR3 reads CASSSGLVREQYF. The CDR3 nucleotides read TGTGCCAGCAGCTCCGGACTAGTACGCGAGCAGTACTTC.

This clonotype showed up just a few times. The chain links TRBV7-2 to TRBJ2-7; 12 bases align to TRBD2. The V gene end was trimmed by 7 bases and the J gene end by 2 bases; junction bases not matched to a gene: 0. Per germline, CDR1 SGHTA and CDR2 FQGNSA. The CDR3 extends over 13 amino acids. CDR3 coding DNA: TGTGCCAGCACTAGCGGGAGGGCCTACGAGCAGTACTTC. It encodes CASTSGRAYEQYF.